The clone carrying this TCR beta chain was counted only a few times. Its matching antigen is unknown. The germline gene is not matched at one end of the junction; a read error may be the cause. Unique molecular identifiers tagged the TCR beta cDNA libraries. TCRdb analysed the PCR reads with MiXCR anew, one entry per CDR3 protein. The sample carries about 540,000 distinct CDR3 sequences, around a third recorded once. The data derive from a study of post-analysis software for immune sequencing data. At the level of the study: Both relapsing-remitting and secondary progressive multiple sclerosis featured among the disease courses, as did progressive-relapsing multiple sclerosis.

Study-wide findings and caveats: The study found TRBV5-6, TRBV5-1 and TRBV20-1 among several TRBV segments more frequent in patients than controls. By F measure, strong co-clustering occurred among samples prepared in the same batch. Relative to controls, patients with multiple sclerosis showed significantly lower normalized Chao1 diversity.

CDR1 SSHAT and CDR2 FNYEAQ come from the germline V gene (reference sequence). The CDR3 spans 15 residues. This receptor was obtained from a girl aged 2 to 17 with multiple sclerosis. J is TRBJ2-1 and V is TRBV7-7; D gene unclear. Sequencing was performed on blood. DNA of the CDR3: TGTGCTAGCAGCTCCGACGGACCGAGCTCCGGTGAGCAGTTCTTC. Translation gives CASSSDGPSSGEQFF. The full variable domain, in which reference TRBV7-7 and TRBJ2-1 provide the parts outside the CDR3, is GAGVSQSPRYKVTKRGQDVTLRCDPISSHATLYWYQQALGQGPEFLTYFNYEAQPDKSGLPSDRFSAERPEGSISTLTIQRTEQRDSAMYRCASSSDGPSSGEQFFGPGTRLTVL.